This T cell receptor (beta chain) stems from a study of blood T cells in healthy people across ages. Together with a sample-barcoded 5' primer, a J-beta primer mix was included in a second PCR lasting roughly 6 to 12 cycles. TCRdb re-called the 5' RACE reads through MiXCR, storing one row per CDR3 protein. In the table there are under 1,100,000 distinct CDR3 sequences, almost 25% of which are singletons. The authors drew about 9.9 milliliters of peripheral blood from each donor. This clonotype has a handful of counts. Its specificity is unknown. Study conclusions and caveats: A strong correlation between TCR beta diversity and naive T cell percentage was seen.

These data were also reused for a study on T cells of mothers and their children. That investigation notes: Related mother-child pairs showed slightly higher but non-significant overlap than unrelated pairs. Persistent microchimeric T cell clones were sought, and none were detected.

This sequence was found in a girl aged 2-10 years in good health. The sample consisted of blood.

CDR3 sequence reads: CSATGTSGTETQYF. The DNA of the CDR3 is TGCAGTGCTACCGGGACTAGCGGGACGGAGACCCAGTACTTC. This chain joins TRBV20-1 and TRBJ2-1, with 13 bases fitting TRBD2. The J call may be wrong; the DNA end is better matched by TRBJ2-5. CDR3 length equals 14 residues. Germline CDR1 is DFQATT and CDR2 is SNEGSKA (reference sequence).